This T cell receptor (beta chain) was identified during a study of blood T cell repertoires in COVID-19. Study in general: COVID-19 samples collected from the United States, Italy and Spain covered acute and convalescent phases. Sources were T cells, B-cell-depleted T cells, or PBMCs; the material itself was cDNA or gDNA.

Sequencing used immunoSEQ multiplex PCR; TCRdb keeps in-frame clones, though not all of them. The top ten clones hold 3% to 3.5% of a sample with tens of thousands of clones, around 80% of them seen once. Germline CDR1 and CDR2: SGHDN and FVKESK. The CDR3 sequence is 17 residues long. Trimming cost V 4 bases and J 5 bases; bases outside gene matches: 9. The sample comprised peripheral blood. The chain recombines TRBV14 with TRBJ2-7; 15 positions match TRBD2. The receptor was isolated from a man aged 60 to 69 with acute or convalescent COVID-19. The CDR3 DNA follows: TGTGCCAGCAGCCTAGGACTAGCGGGAGGGCCTGGCGACGAGCAGTACTTC. Translating gives CASSLGLAGGPGDEQYF.